Given below is one TCR beta chain in context. What it binds is not known. These data come from a study of cytomegalovirus exposure and HLA in healthy donors. Whole-study results and caveats: It was confirmed in vitro that three of the CMV-associated chains were specific for CMV antigens. Rarity marked most TCR sequences, yet some public TCRs occurred in many donors. The study recorded 150 to 200 TCR beta chains that were cytomegalovirus-associated. First-cohort TCR clusters were later found to tend to co-occur in the 120 or so validation repertoires.

Sequencing was performed with immunoSEQ multiplex PCR; in TCRdb, only in-frame clones are kept and a portion is missing. This table holds 210,000 or so clones, around 88% found once. The sequencing input was PBMCs. The clonotype was recovered from a young woman in good health and CMV-seronegative.

CDR3 sequence reads: CASSPSGLAGVGDTQYF. As DNA, the CDR3 is TGTGCCAGCAGCCCAAGCGGGCTAGCGGGAGTGGGGGATACGCAGTATTTT. This rearrangement joins TRBV7-3 to TRBJ2-3; 10 bases fit TRBD2. With 5 bases clipped from V and 6 bases from J, the junction kept 14 bases outside the gene matches. CDR3 length: 17 residues. Germline assignment: CDR1 SGHTA and CDR2 FQGTGA.